A selection of T cell receptor beta chains follows, all from one sample in a study of T cell responses to AZD1222 COVID-19 vaccine. TCRdb's table, derived via immunoSEQ multiplex PCR, lists solely in-frame clones and lacks some. The sample consists of roughly 97,000 clones, approximately 88% of them appearing once. The sample in question was peripheral blood, obtained on day 0 of AZD1222 vaccination. These receptors were taken from an adult in good health. Each CDR3 is given with its conserved first and last residue. A D gene is named only where the DNA matches it firmly. Rows give clone size only sometimes, using once, few, many, or a class for an expanded clone.

v_call	d_call	clone_size	j_call	cdr3_length	cdr3_aa	cdr3_nt
TRBV11-2	NA	NA	TRBJ1-1	14	CASSLGAVVSEAFF	TGTGCCAGCAGTTTAGGGGCAGTTGTCTCGGAAGCTTTCTTT
TRBV24-1	NA	NA	TRBJ2-4	17	CATSGGVRGGGENIQYF	TGTGCCACCAGTGGCGGCGTCAGGGGTGGGGGCGAAAACATTCAGTACTTC
TRBV5-5	NA	NA	TRBJ2-3	16	CASSLAGGLGTDTQYF	TGTGCCAGCAGCCTGGCCGGGGGGCTTGGCACAGATACGCAGTATTTT
TRBV7-2	TRBD2	NA	TRBJ2-7	15	CASSLTSGRAWEQYF	TGTGCCAGCAGCCTCACTAGCGGGAGGGCCTGGGAGCAGTACTTC
TRBV7-8	NA	NA	TRBJ1-3	14	CASSLESAGNTIYF	TGTGCCAGCAGCTTAGAATCGGCTGGAAACACCATATATTTT
TRBV6-2/TRBV6-3	NA	NA	TRBJ1-5	15	CASSYSDASNQPQHF	TGTGCCAGCAGTTACTCGGACGCCAGCAATCAGCCCCAGCATTTT
TRBV20-1	NA	NA	TRBJ1-6	15	CSASSQGMYNSPLHF	TGCAGTGCTAGTTCCCAGGGGATGTATAATTCACCCCTCCACTTT
TRBV5-6	NA	few	TRBJ1-2	14	CASSLGQTLYGYTF	TGTGCCAGCAGCTTGGGCCAAACCCTATATGGCTACACCTTC
TRBV28	NA	NA	TRBJ1-2	13	CASSRQINYGYTF	TGTGCCAGCAGCCGACAGATTAACTATGGCTACACCTTC
TRBV5-1	NA	NA	TRBJ2-7	14	CASSLAVGGGEQYF	TGCGCCAGCAGCTTGGCAGTAGGAGGAGGCGAGCAGTACTTC
TRBV18	TRBD1	NA	TRBJ1-5	14	CASSPGQGHQPQHF	TGTGCCAGCTCACCGGGACAGGGTCATCAGCCCCAGCATTTT
TRBV7-8	NA	NA	TRBJ1-2	12	CASSFDRLSYTF	TGTGCCAGCAGCTTCGACAGGCTCAGCTACACCTTC
TRBV3-1/TRBV3-2	NA	NA	TRBJ1-3	16	CASSQQGRPSGNTIYF	TGTGCCAGCAGCCAACAGGGGCGCCCCTCTGGAAACACCATATATTTT
TRBV6-5	TRBD2	NA	TRBJ2-1	15	CASRRQSGVYNEQFF	TGTGCCAGCAGGCGACAAAGCGGGGTCTACAATGAGCAGTTCTTC
TRBV2	NA	NA	TRBJ2-3	15	CASSPLRVSTDTQYF	TGTGCCAGCTCCCCCTTGAGGGTAAGCACAGATACGCAGTATTTT
TRBV10-1	TRBD1	NA	TRBJ1-1	15	CASSERRTGSTEAFF	TGCGCCAGCAGTGAGCGGCGGACAGGATCCACTGAAGCTTTCTTT
TRBV5-8	TRBD1	NA	TRBJ2-2	13	CATDRQGPGELFF	TGTGCCACCGATCGACAGGGCCCCGGGGAGCTGTTTTTT
TRBV28	TRBD2	NA	TRBJ2-7	16	CASSQYKASGKHEQYF	TGTGCCAGCAGCCAATATAAGGCTAGCGGGAAGCACGAGCAGTACTTC
TRBV6-2/TRBV6-3	NA	NA	TRBJ2-1	14	CASSDAPNRIHLIF	TGTGCCAGCAGTGACGCACCCAACAGGATACATCTGATCTTC
TRBV28	NA	NA	TRBJ2-7	13	CASTSQGAYEQYF	TGTGCCAGCACCTCACAGGGAGCCTACGAGCAGTACTTC
TRBV19	TRBD1	NA	TRBJ1-2	14	CASRSDRGNYGYTF	TGTGCCAGTAGAAGCGACAGGGGGAACTATGGCTACACCTTC
TRBV29-1	NA	NA	TRBJ1-2	10	CSVRTAGYTF	TGCAGCGTCAGGACAGCGGGGTACACCTTC
TRBV28	NA	NA	TRBJ2-7	16	CASSRIGAQIRHEQYF	TGTGCCAGCAGTCGTATAGGCGCTCAAATTCGTCACGAGCAGTACTTC
TRBV24-1	NA	NA	TRBJ2-1	14	CATERVGSYNEQFF	TGTGCCACTGAGCGGGTGGGTTCCTACAATGAGCAGTTCTTC
TRBV28	NA	NA	TRBJ2-7	12	CASRQGSYEQYF	TGTGCCAGCAGACAGGGCTCCTACGAGCAGTACTTC
TRBV28	NA	NA	TRBJ2-2	14	CASIHRRDTGELFF	TGTGCCAGCATCCATCGGAGGGACACCGGGGAGCTGTTTTTT
TRBV7-9	NA	NA	TRBJ1-1	12	CASSLGTAEAFF	TGTGCCAGCAGCTTAGGGACAGCTGAAGCTTTCTTT
TRBV5-1	NA	NA	TRBJ1-5	15	CASSLDGILDQPQHF	TGCGCCAGCAGCTTGGATGGGATTCTCGATCAGCCCCAGCATTTT
TRBV7-8	NA	NA	TRBJ1-5	14	CASGRSYSNQPQHF	TGTGCCAGCGGACGTAGCTATAGCAATCAGCCCCAGCATTTT
TRBV5-5	NA	NA	TRBJ2-7	14	CASTIGGSSYEQYF	TGTGCCAGCACCATCGGGGGTTCCTCCTACGAGCAGTACTTC
TRBV27	TRBD1	NA	TRBJ2-7	15	CASRVQGRSQYEQYF	TGTGCCAGCAGAGTACAGGGGAGAAGCCAATACGAGCAGTACTTC
TRBV4-1	TRBD1	NA	TRBJ1-5	20	CASSQGEGGTGRLGDQPQHF	TGCGCCAGCAGCCAAGGTGAAGGTGGGACAGGAAGGTTAGGGGATCAGCCCCAGCATTTT
TRBV6-2/TRBV6-3	NA	NA	TRBJ2-1	16	CASSYSRGPQGNEQFF	TGTGCCAGCAGTTACTCTCGTGGCCCACAGGGCAATGAGCAGTTCTTC
TRBV7-9	TRBD1	few	TRBJ1-2	13	CASSSGQYYGYTF	TGTGCCAGCAGCTCGGGACAGTACTATGGCTACACCTTC
TRBV4-3	TRBD2	NA	TRBJ2-1	19	CASSHPWGASGGTYNEQFF	TGCGCCAGCAGCCACCCTTGGGGGGCTAGCGGGGGGACGTACAATGAGCAGTTCTTC
TRBV6-5	TRBD1	NA	TRBJ2-5	14	CASSPGQNQETQYF	TGTGCCAGCAGCCCGGGACAGAACCAAGAGACCCAGTACTTC